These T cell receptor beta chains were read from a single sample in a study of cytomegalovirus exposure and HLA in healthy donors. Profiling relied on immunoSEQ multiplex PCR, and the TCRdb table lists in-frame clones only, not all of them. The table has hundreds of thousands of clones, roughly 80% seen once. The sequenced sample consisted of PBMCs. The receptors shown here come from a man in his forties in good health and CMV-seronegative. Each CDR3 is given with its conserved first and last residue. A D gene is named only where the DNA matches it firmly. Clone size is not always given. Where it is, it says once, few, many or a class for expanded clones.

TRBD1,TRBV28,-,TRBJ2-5,TGTGCCAGCAGAGAGGGACAGGAAAAGACCCAGTACTTC,CASREGQEKTQYF
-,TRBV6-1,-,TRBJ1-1,TGTGCCAGCAGTGAAGAGTTTATTGGTGCTACCGAAGCTTTCTTT,CASSEEFIGATEAFF
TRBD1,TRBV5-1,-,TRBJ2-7,TGCGCCAGCAGCTTGCAACCGGGACAGGGCCCCTACGAGCAGTACTTC,CASSLQPGQGPYEQYF
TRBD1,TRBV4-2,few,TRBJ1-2,TGTGCCAGCAAACAGGGGGACTATGGCTACACCTTC,CASKQGDYGYTF
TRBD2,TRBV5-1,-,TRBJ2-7,TGCGCCAGCGCAGCATGGCGGGAGGATAACTCCTACGAGCAGTACTTC,CASAAWREDNSYEQYF
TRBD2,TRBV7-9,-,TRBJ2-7,TGTGCCAGCACCTTTAGCGGGGGGCCATACGAGCAGTACTTC,CASTFSGGPYEQYF
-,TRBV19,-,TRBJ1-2,TGTGCCAGTAGTATCCGGGTCCTATCTAACTATGGCTACACCTTC,CASSIRVLSNYGYTF
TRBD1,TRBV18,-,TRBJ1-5,TGTGCCAGCTCAACACAGGGGAAGCCCCAGCATTTT,CASSTQGKPQHF
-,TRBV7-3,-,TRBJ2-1,TGTGCCAGCAGCTTGGCAGGGTTGAATGAGCAGTTCTTC,CASSLAGLNEQFF
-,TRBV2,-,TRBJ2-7,TGTGCCAGCAGTGAAGGGGTCGGAGGGATGCCCTACGAGCAGTACTTC,CASSEGVGGMPYEQYF
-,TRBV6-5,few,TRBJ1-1,TGTGCCAGCAGTTACTCGATGGGAGGGCAGAACACTGAAGCTTTCTTT,CASSYSMGGQNTEAFF
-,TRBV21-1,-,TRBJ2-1,TGTGCCAGCGGGCGGGGACTTTACAATGAGCAGTTCTTC,CASGRGLYNEQFF
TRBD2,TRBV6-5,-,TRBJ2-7,TGTGCCAGCAGTTACTCGAGGACTAGTGGGGACTACGAGCAGTACTTC,CASSYSRTSGDYEQYF
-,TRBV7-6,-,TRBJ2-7,TGTGCCAGCAGCTCGAGGGACTCTACGGGCTACGAGCAGTACTTC,CASSSRDSTGYEQYF
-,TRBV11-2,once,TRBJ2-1,TGTGCCAGCAGCCCTTACAATGAGCAGTTCTTC,CASSPYNEQFF
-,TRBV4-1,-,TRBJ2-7,TGCGCCAGCAGCCAGGCGGCGGTGAGCTCCTACGAGCAGTACTTC,CASSQAAVSSYEQYF
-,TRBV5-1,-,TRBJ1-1,TGCGCCAGCAGCTTGGAGGGGATGAACACTGAAGCTTTCTTT,CASSLEGMNTEAFF
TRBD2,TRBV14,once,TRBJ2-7,TGTGCCAGCAGCCCCTCTAGCGGGGGCCGCGCCGAGCAGTACTTC,CASSPSSGGRAEQYF
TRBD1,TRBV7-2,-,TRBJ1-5,TGTGCCAGCAGCCGGGACAGGGGGGGATCTGGTCAGCCCCAGCATTTT,CASSRDRGGSGQPQHF
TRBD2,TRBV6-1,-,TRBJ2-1,TGTGCCAGCAGGGGGACTAGGATTGACAATGAGCAGTTCTTC,CASRGTRIDNEQFF
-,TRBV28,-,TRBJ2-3,TGTGCCAGCAGTTCAGCGGTAGCGACTGGTGGGTATTTT,CASSSAVATGGYF
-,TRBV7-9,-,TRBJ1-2,TGTGCCAGCAGCTTAGTGGTGGCGATAGCCCATGGCTACACCTTC,CASSLVVAIAHGYTF
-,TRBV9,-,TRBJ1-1,TGTGCCAGCAGCGCCAACATCAGAACTACAGAAGCTTTCTTT,CASSANIRTTEAFF
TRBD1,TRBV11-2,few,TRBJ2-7,TGTGCCAGCAGCCTCGGACAGGGTAACATCTACGAGCAGTACTTC,CASSLGQGNIYEQYF
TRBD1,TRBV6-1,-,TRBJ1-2,TGTGCCAGCAGTAACAGGGGATCGGAAGGCTACACCTTC,CASSNRGSEGYTF
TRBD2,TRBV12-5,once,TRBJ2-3,TGTGCTAGTGGCCCGGGGGGTACAGATACGCAGTATTTT,CASGPGGTDTQYF
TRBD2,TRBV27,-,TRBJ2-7,TGTGCCAGCAGTTTGGGCGGGGGACTCTCCTACGAGCAGTACTTC,CASSLGGGLSYEQYF
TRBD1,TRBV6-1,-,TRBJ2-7,TGTGCCAGCAGTGAACAAAGAGGGGACAGGGCTTACGAGCAGTACTTC,CASSEQRGDRAYEQYF
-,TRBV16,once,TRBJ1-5,TGTGCCAGCAGCCTTAGTCGGGGGAATCAGCCCCAGCATTTT,CASSLSRGNQPQHF
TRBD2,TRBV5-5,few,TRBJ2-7,TGTGCCAGCAGCTCCTTGGGGGTAGCGGGAGGGCGTGACTACGAGCAGTACTTC,CASSSLGVAGGRDYEQYF
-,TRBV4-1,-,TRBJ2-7,TGCGCCAGCAGCCAGGGCCAAGGGGTTCCCTCCCCTCTCGAGCAGTACTTC,CASSQGQGVPSPLEQYF
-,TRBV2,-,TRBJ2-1,TGTGCCAGCAGTGAAGCGGGAGCCTCCTTCAATGAGCAGTTCTTC,CASSEAGASFNEQFF
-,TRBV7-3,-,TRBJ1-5,TGTGCCAGCAGCTTACTAAGTGGTCAGCCCCAGCATTTT,CASSLLSGQPQHF
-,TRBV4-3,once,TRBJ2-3,TGCGCCAGCAGCCAGCAATCTGGCGGGGGCCCCAGGGATACGCAGTATTTT,CASSQQSGGGPRDTQYF
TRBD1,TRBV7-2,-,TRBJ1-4,TGTGCCAGCAGCGGCGGGACAGGGATGGGGCGTGAAAAACTGTTTTTT,CASSGGTGMGREKLFF
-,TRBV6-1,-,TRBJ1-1,TGTGCCAGTCACAAGGACGGGGGGACTGAAGCTTTCTTT,CASHKDGGTEAFF
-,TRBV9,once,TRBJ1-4,TGTGCCAGCAGCTCGGGACTGCCTAATGAAAAACTGTTTTTT,CASSSGLPNEKLFF